Detailed here is one TCR beta chain. Generated by immunoSEQ multiplex PCR, the TCRdb table keeps only in-frame clones and is missing some. The sample lists about 390,000 clones; roughly 90% were seen once. These data belong to a study of Ad26.COV2.S vaccination and SARS-CoV-2 variants. The sample's treatment: some 19 received Ad26.COV2.S at low or high dose, single or two shots; about 5 received placebo; per-sample allocation not given. Sampling was done on day 63 after the first vaccine or placebo injection. V was cut by 1 base and J by 3 bases, with 7 bases left in between. CDR3 length: 13 residues. The V gene's germline CDR1 is MGHRA and CDR2 YSYEKL.

The TCR was taken from a person aged 18-65 years who received the Ad26.COV2.S COVID-19 vaccine or a placebo. The sample in question was peripheral blood, obtained in a trial of Ad26.COV2.S vaccine versus placebo. V usage is TRBV4-1 and J usage is TRBJ2-7; D is unclear. The CDR3 DNA reads as TGCGCCAGCAGCCAAGTGGTCGGCTACGAGCAGTACTTC. This codes for CASSQVVGYEQYF.